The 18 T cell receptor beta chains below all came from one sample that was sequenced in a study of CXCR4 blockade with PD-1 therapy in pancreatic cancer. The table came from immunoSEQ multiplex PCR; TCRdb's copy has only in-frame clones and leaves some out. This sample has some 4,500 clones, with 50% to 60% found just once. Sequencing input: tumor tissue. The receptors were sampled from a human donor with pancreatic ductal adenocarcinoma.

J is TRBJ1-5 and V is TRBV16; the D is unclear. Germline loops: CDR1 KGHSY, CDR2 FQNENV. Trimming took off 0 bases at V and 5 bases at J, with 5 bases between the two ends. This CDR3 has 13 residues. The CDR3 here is CASSQSEYQPQHF. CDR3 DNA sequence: TGTGCCAGCAGCCAATCGGAGTATCAGCCCCAGCATTTT.

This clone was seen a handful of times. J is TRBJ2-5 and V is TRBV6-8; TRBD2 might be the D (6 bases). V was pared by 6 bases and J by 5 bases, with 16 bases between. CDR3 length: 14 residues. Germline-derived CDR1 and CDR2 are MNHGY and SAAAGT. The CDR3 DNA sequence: TGTGCCAGCAGACCCCGAGGGAGGTGGGAGACCCAGTACTTC. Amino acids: CASRPRGRWETQYF.

The CDR3 coding sequence is TGTGCCAGCTCACCGGACTCCTCGGGGGGAACCATATATTTT. Protein sequence: CASSPDSSGGTIYF. The V call is TRBV18, the J call TRBJ1-3, with TRBD1 as a possible D gene (5 bases). V shed 3 bases and J shed 10 bases, with 16 bases lying between them. The CDR3 is 14 residues long. Germline assignment: CDR1 KGHSH and CDR2 LQKENI.

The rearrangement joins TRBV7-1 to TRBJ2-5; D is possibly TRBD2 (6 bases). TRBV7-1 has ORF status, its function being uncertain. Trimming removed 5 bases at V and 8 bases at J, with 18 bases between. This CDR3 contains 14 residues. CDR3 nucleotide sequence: TGTGCCAGCAGCATAATGCCGGGAGACCCAACCCAGTACTTC. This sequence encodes CASSIMPGDPTQYF.

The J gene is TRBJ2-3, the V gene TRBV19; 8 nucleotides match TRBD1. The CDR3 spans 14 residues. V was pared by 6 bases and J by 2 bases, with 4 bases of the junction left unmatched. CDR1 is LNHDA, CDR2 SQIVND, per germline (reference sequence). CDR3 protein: CASSQGAATDTQYF. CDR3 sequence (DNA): TGTGCCAGTAGCCAGGGGGCAGCCACAGATACGCAGTATTTT.

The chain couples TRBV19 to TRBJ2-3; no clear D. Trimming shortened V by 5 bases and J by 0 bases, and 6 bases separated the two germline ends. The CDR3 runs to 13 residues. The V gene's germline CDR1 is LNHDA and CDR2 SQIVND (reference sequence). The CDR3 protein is CASSGSSTDTQYF. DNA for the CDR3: TGTGCCAGTAGTGGATCTAGCACAGATACGCAGTATTTT.

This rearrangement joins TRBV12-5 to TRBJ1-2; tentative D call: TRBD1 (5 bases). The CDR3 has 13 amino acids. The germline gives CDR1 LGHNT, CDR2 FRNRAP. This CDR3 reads CASLIFGGYGYTF. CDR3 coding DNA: TGTGCCAGCCTTATCTTCGGGGGCTATGGCTACACCTTC.

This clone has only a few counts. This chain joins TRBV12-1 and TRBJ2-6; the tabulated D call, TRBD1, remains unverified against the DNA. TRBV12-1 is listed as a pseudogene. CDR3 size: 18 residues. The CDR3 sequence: CASSPQNRDRSGANVLTF. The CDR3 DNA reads TGTGCCAGCAGCCCCCAAAACCGGGACAGGTCTGGGGCCAACGTCCTGACTTTC.

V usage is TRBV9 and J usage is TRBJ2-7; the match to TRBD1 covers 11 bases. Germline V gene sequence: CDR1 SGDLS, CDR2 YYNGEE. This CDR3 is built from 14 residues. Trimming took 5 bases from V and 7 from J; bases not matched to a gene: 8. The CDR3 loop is CASSERGQGEEQYF. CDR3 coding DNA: TGTGCCAGCAGTGAACGGGGACAGGGGGAGGAGCAGTACTTC. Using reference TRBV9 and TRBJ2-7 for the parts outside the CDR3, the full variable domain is DSGVTQTPKHLITATGQRVTLRCSPRSGDLSVYWYQQSLDQGLQFLIQYYNGEERAKGNILERFSAQQFPDLHSELNLSSLELGDSALYFCASSERGQGEEQYFGPGTRLTVT.

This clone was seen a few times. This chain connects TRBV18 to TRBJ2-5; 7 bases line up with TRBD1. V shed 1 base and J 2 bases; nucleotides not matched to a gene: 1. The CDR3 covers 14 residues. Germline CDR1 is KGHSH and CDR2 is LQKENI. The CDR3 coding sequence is TGTGCCAGCTCACCACGGGGACAGCAAGAGACCCAGTACTTC. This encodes CASSPRGQQETQYF.

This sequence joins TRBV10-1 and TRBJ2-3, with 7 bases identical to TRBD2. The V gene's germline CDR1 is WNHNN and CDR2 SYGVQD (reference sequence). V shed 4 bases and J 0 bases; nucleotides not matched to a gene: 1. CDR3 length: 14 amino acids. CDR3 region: CASSGLASTDTQYF. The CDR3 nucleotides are TGCGCCAGCAGTGGACTAGCTAGCACAGATACGCAGTATTTT.

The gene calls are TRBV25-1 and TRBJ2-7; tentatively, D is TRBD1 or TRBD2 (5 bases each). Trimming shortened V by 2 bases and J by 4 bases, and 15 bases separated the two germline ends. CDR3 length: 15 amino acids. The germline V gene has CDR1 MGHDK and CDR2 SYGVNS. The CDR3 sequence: CASSEVGREPYEQYF. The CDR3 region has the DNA TGTGCCAGCAGTGAAGTCGGCAGGGAGCCGTACGAGCAGTACTTC.

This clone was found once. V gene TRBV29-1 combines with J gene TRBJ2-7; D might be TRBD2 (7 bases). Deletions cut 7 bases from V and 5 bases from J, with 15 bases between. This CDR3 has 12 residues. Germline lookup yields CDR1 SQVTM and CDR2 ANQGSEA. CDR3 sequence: CSARGEGNEQYF. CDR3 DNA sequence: TGCAGCGCAAGGGGGGAGGGGAACGAGCAGTACTTC.

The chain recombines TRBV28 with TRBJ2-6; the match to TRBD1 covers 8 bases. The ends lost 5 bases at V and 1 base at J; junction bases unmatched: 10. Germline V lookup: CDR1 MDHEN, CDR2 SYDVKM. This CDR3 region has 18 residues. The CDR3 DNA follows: TGTGCCAGCAGTACATGGACAGGGTCGAGATCTGGGGCCAACGTCCTGACTTTC. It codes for CASSTWTGSRSGANVLTF.

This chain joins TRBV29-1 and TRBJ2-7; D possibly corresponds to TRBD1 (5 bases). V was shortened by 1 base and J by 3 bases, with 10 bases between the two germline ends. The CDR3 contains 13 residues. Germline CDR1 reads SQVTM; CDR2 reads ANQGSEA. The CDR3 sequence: CSVEAPDNYEQYF. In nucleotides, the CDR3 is TGCAGCGTTGAAGCCCCGGACAACTACGAGCAGTACTTC.

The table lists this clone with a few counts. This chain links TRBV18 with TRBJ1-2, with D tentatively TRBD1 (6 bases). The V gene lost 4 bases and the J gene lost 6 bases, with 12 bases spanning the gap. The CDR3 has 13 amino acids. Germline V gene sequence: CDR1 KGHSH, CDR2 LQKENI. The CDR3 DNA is TGTGCCAGCTCACTACAGGGTGGGGATGGCTACACCTTC. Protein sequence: CASSLQGGDGYTF.

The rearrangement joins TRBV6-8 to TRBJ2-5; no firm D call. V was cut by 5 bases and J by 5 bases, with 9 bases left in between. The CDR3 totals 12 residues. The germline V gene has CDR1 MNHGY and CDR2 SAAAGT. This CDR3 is CASSTGRETQYF. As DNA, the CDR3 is TGTGCCAGCAGTACCGGCCGGGAGACCCAGTACTTC.

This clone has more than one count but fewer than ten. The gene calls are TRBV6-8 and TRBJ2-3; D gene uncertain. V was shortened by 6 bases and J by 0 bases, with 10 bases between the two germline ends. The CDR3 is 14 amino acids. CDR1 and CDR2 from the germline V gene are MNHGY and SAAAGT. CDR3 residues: CASSLPPSTDTQYF. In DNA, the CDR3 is TGTGCCAGCAGCCTCCCCCCCAGCACAGATACGCAGTATTTT.